Each of the 9 T cell receptor beta chains below was sequenced from the same sample in a study of blood T cell repertoires in COVID-19 (dated by TCRdb to about 2020). To prepare the library, the immunoSEQ multiplex PCR assay was applied. Here the immuneACCESS table is served through TCRdb, limited to in-frame sequences with V and J called. Missing clones are a known gap in these copies; in checked studies unresolved V genes cover under half, and the rest lacks a known reason. The sample includes some 270,000 clones, with roughly 90% observed a single time. The ten largest clones capture around 2.1% of the sample. Sequences were obtained from peripheral blood. Receptors originate from a man aged 50-59 years with acute or convalescent COVID-19.

The gene calls are TRBV6-6 and TRBJ2-1; the D gene is possibly TRBD2 (6 bases). CDR1 and CDR2 from the germline V gene are MNHNY and SVGAGI (reference sequence). The CDR3 loop spans 14 amino acids. V lost 7 bases to trimming and J lost 2 bases, with 12 bases between them. The CDR3 here is CASTPGGAYNEQFF. DNA for the CDR3: TGTGCCAGCACCCCCGGAGGGGCCTACAATGAGCAGTTCTTC.

This clone was seen a few times. V gene TRBV3-1 (or the pseudogene TRBV3-2) combines with J gene TRBJ2-5; no clear D. This CDR3 is built from 15 residues. With 0 bases removed from V and 4 bases from J, the gap between germline ends came to 12 bases. Germline CDR1 reads LGHDT; CDR2 reads YNNKEL (reference sequence). CDR3 DNA: TGTGCCAGCAGCCAAGAAATAGCAATGAGAGAGACCCAGTACTTC. Amino acids: CASSQEIAMRETQYF.

This chain joins TRBV3-1 (or the pseudogene TRBV3-2) and TRBJ1-3; D is undetermined. The CDR3 loop spans 15 amino acids. Trimming pared 0 bases from V and 10 bases from J, leaving 16 bases between. Looked up from germline, CDR1 is LGHDT and CDR2 is YNNKEL (reference sequence). CDR3 residues: CASSQEGSYRGTIYF. As DNA, the CDR3 is TGTGCCAGCAGCCAAGAGGGGTCCTACCGAGGGACCATATATTTT.

The V call is TRBV27, the J call TRBJ1-6; D may be TRBD1 (5 bases). Germline CDR1 reads MNHEY; CDR2 reads SMNVEV (reference sequence). V shed 3 bases and J shed 5 bases, with 14 bases lying between them. The CDR3 totals 16 residues. This chain's CDR3 is CASSLGPPGNNSPLHF. The CDR3 DNA is TGTGCCAGCAGTTTGGGGCCCCCTGGGAATAATTCACCCCTCCACTTT.

The V gene is TRBV11-2, the J gene TRBJ2-7, with 7 positions matching TRBD2. Germline-derived CDR1 and CDR2 are SGHAT and FQNNGV. Unmatched junction bases numbered 11, after V lost 5 bases and J lost 1 base. This CDR3 has 16 amino acids. The CDR3 bases are TGTGCCAGCAGCCCTTTTGACGGGGGGAAGTCCTACGAGCAGTACTTC. This codes for CASSPFDGGKSYEQYF.

The genes are TRBV5-1 and TRBJ1-2; 12 positions agree with TRBD1. There are 18 residues in the CDR3. Germline CDR1 reads SGHRS; CDR2 reads YFSETQ. The junction had 10 bases not matched to a gene; V was cut back by 0 bases and J by 4 bases. The CDR3: CASSLGFPGQGASYGYTF. The CDR3 DNA follows: TGCGCCAGCAGCTTGGGGTTCCCGGGACAGGGGGCCTCCTATGGCTACACCTTC.

The chain recombines TRBV9 with TRBJ1-5, with D unclear. Germline loops: CDR1 SGDLS, CDR2 YYNGEE. V lost 0 bases and J lost 7, with 8 bases in between. This CDR3 is 13 amino acids long. The CDR3 reads CASSVEGGQPQHF. DNA of the CDR3: TGTGCCAGCAGCGTAGAAGGCGGGCAGCCCCAGCATTTT. Full variable domain (rest looked up from reference TRBV9 and TRBJ1-5): DSGVTQTPKHLITATGQRVTLRCSPRSGDLSVYWYQQSLDQGLQFLIQYYNGEERAKGNILERFSAQQFPDLHSELNLSSLELGDSALYFCASSVEGGQPQHFGDGTRLSIL.

The chain has TRBV2 and TRBJ1-4, with TRBD1 identical over 7 bases. Germline lookup yields CDR1 SNHLY and CDR2 FYNNEI. The CDR3 sequence is 16 residues long. V was pared by 0 bases and J by 3 bases, with 4 bases of the junction left unmatched. The CDR3 DNA sequence: TGTGCCAGCAGTGAAGCGAAGGGGGCGGCTAATGAAAAACTGTTTTTT. Residues: CASSEAKGAANEKLFF.

The chain recombines TRBV10-2 with TRBJ1-4; D is undetermined. Trimming shortened V by 5 bases and J by 8 bases, and 9 bases separated the two germline ends. The CDR3 has 12 amino acids. CDR1 and CDR2 (germline): WSHSY, SAAADI. The CDR3 DNA is TGCGCCAGCAGTCCATTCGGGGAAAAACTGTTTTTT. Protein: CASSPFGEKLFF.